The 5 T cell receptor beta chains below were found in one sample sequenced in a study of cytomegalovirus exposure and HLA in healthy donors. PCR amplification relied on 60 Vbeta primers (plus 13 Jbeta primers). Profiling relied on immunoSEQ multiplex PCR, and the TCRdb table lists in-frame clones only, not all of them. In the table there are 200,000 to 250,000 clones, around 83% of which are singletons. The sequenced sample consisted of PBMCs. The receptors were gathered from a woman between 40 and 55 years old in good health and CMV-seronegative.

The V and J genes are TRBV12-5 and TRBJ1-1, with 8 bases matching TRBD1. The CDR3 has 15 amino acids. Trimming removed 0 bases from V and 4 bases from J; junction bases left unmatched: 4. Per germline, CDR1 LGHNT and CDR2 FRNRAP. The chain's CDR3 is CASGLVTGGSTEAFF. The CDR3 coding sequence is TGTGCTAGTGGTTTGGTTACAGGGGGAAGCACTGAAGCTTTCTTT.

The chain uses TRBV13 and TRBJ2-7, with TRBD2 identical over 8 bases. Germline CDR1 PRHDT, CDR2 FYEKMQ (reference sequence). With 2 bases clipped from V and 6 bases from J, the junction kept 9 bases outside the gene matches. The CDR3 length is 15 residues. Written as DNA, the CDR3 is TGTGCCAGCAGCTTATCCGGGAGGGGTCCTGGCGAGCAGTACTTC. Amino acids: CASSLSGRGPGEQYF.

The V call is TRBV7-2, the J call TRBJ2-3, with TRBD1 identical over 8 bases. With V trimmed by 6 bases and J by 0 bases, 5 bases remained unmatched. This CDR3 has 15 residues. Germline V CDR1 and CDR2: SGHTA, FQGNSA. In nucleotides, the CDR3 is TGTGCCAGCAGAGACACAGGGGGAAGCACAGATACGCAGTATTTT. Protein: CASRDTGGSTDTQYF.

This chain connects TRBV2 to TRBJ2-4; D perhaps matches TRBD1 (6 bases). The V gene's germline CDR1 is SNHLY and CDR2 FYNNEI. The CDR3 length is 14 residues. Deletions cut 4 bases from V and 4 bases from J, with 11 bases between. The CDR3 DNA is TGTGCCAGCAGTGCAAGAGGGGGTAAAAACATTCAGTACTTC. Its translation: CASSARGGKNIQYF.

CDR3 protein: CASSRSGTYQETQYF. In DNA form, the CDR3 reads TGTGCCAGCAGCCGTAGCGGAACGTACCAAGAGACCCAGTACTTC. This chain connects TRBV7-3 to TRBJ2-5; D might be TRBD2 (6 bases). The V gene's germline CDR1 is SGHTA and CDR2 FQGTGA. CDR3 length: 15 amino acids. V lost 5 bases and J lost 0, with 13 bases in between.